These 5 T cell receptor beta chains were sequenced from one sample in a study of blood T cell repertoires in COVID-19. Sequencing used immunoSEQ multiplex PCR; TCRdb keeps in-frame clones, though not all of them. This sample has 300,000 to 400,000 clones; around 89% occur once, and the top ten carry roughly 0.97%. Sequences were obtained from PBMCs or T cells enriched from blood (not recorded which). The receptors were sampled from a woman younger than 45 with acute COVID-19.

The chain is built from TRBV6-2 or TRBV6-3 and TRBJ1-2; possible D gene TRBD1, 6 bases. CDR3 length equals 15 residues. The V and J ends lost 5 bases and 5 bases respectively, with 18 bases between them. The germline V gene has CDR1 MNHEY and CDR2 SVGEGT. CDR3 sequence: CASSPGAFQGYGYTF. The CDR3 DNA sequence: TGTGCCAGCAGTCCAGGGGCATTCCAAGGGTATGGCTACACCTTC.

V is TRBV19 and J is TRBJ1-5, with D maybe TRBD1 (6 bases). V dropped 8 bases and J dropped 4 bases, with 18 bases sitting between them. The CDR3 has 15 amino acids. Per germline, CDR1 LNHDA and CDR2 SQIVND (reference sequence). The CDR3 DNA is TGTGCCAGTTTGGACACAGGGCGAGGTAATCAGCCCCAGCATTTT. Its translation: CASLDTGRGNQPQHF.

The sample holds one count of this clone. The rearrangement uses TRBV2 and TRBJ1-2; D gene uncertain. This CDR3 is built from 11 residues. Germline V gene lookup returns CDR1 SNHLY and CDR2 FYNNEI. Trimming shortened V by 6 bases and J by 8 bases, and 10 bases separated the two germline ends. The DNA of the CDR3 is TGTGCCAGCAGGCGTCTCGAGGGCTACACCTTC. Amino acids: CASRRLEGYTF.

The rearrangement uses TRBV6-6 and TRBJ2-3; 15 bases align to TRBD2. In germline, CDR1 is MNHNY, CDR2 SVGAGI (reference sequence). J gave up 0 bases and V 5 bases, and 9 bases lay outside the gene matches. The CDR3 contains 19 residues. The CDR3: CASSPPPGLAGGSTDTQYF. Here the CDR3 DNA reads TGTGCCAGCAGTCCACCACCGGGACTAGCGGGGGGTAGCACAGATACGCAGTATTTT.

This chain uses TRBV2 with TRBJ2-6; D remains unclear. V was cut by 4 bases and J by 2 bases, with 6 bases left in between. Germline values: CDR1 SNHLY, CDR2 FYNNEI. CDR3 size: 14 residues. This CDR3 reads CASSAGTGANVLTF. The CDR3 bases are TGTGCCAGCAGTGCTGGCACTGGGGCCAACGTCCTGACTTTC.